These 5 T cell receptor beta chains originate from one sample sequenced in a study of T cells after yellow fever vaccination. TCRdb recomputed calls from the 5' RACE reads with MiXCR, one row per CDR3 protein. The sample contains approximately 150,000 distinct CDR3 sequences, approximately 9.7% of which appear only once. The sample here was CD8+ T cells sorted from PBMCs, taken 45 days after the yellow fever booster vaccination. Every receptor here comes from a man aged 18 to 29 who received the YFV17D yellow fever vaccine.

The chain employs TRBV4-3 and TRBJ1-2; D uncertain. There are 15 residues in the CDR3. V was shortened by 1 base and J by 7 bases, with 16 bases between the two germline ends. Germline V CDR1 and CDR2: LGHNA, YSLEER. CDR3 sequence (DNA): TGCGCCAGCAGCCAAGGGTGGCAGCAAGAAATTGGCTACACCTTC. Translation gives CASSQGWQQEIGYTF.

Many counts were recorded for this clonotype. The gene calls are TRBV5-1 and TRBJ2-2; D is possibly TRBD1 (6 bases). Germline V gene data show CDR1 as SGHRS and CDR2 as YFSETQ. V was clipped by 3 bases and J by 7 bases, with 13 bases between them. The CDR3 has 14 residues. Here the CDR3 DNA reads TGCGCCAGCAGCTCCGGTGGGGGCGGCGGGGAGCTGTTTTTT. Translated, it gives CASSSGGGGGELFF.

The chain couples TRBV4-3 to TRBJ1-1, with a possible D match to TRBD1 (5 bases). The CDR3 covers 16 residues. The germline CDR1 and CDR2 sequences are LGHNA and YSLEER. With 0 bases removed from V and 1 base from J, the gap between germline ends came to 12 bases. The CDR3 is CASSQDSVQGNTEAFF. The CDR3 DNA reads as TGCGCCAGCAGCCAAGATAGCGTTCAGGGGAACACTGAAGCTTTCTTT.

The chain employs TRBV11-2 and TRBJ2-7; the D gene is possibly TRBD1 (5 bases). The germline V gene has CDR1 SGHAT and CDR2 FQNNGV. The CDR3 has 16 amino acids. Trimming stripped 1 base from V and 3 bases from J, with 16 bases between. This CDR3 reads CASSLVTGPSIYEQYF. The DNA of the CDR3 is TGTGCCAGCAGCTTAGTTACAGGACCGAGCATCTACGAGCAGTACTTC.

The rearrangement uses TRBV15 and TRBJ2-3; D not resolved. This CDR3 is built from 14 residues. Looked up from germline, CDR1 is LNHNV and CDR2 is YYDKDF (reference sequence). The V end lost 2 bases, the J end lost 5 bases, and 11 bases lay between the germline ends. This CDR3 is CATSRNLTVDTQYF. In DNA, the CDR3 is TGTGCCACCAGCAGAAATCTAACGGTAGATACGCAGTATTTT.